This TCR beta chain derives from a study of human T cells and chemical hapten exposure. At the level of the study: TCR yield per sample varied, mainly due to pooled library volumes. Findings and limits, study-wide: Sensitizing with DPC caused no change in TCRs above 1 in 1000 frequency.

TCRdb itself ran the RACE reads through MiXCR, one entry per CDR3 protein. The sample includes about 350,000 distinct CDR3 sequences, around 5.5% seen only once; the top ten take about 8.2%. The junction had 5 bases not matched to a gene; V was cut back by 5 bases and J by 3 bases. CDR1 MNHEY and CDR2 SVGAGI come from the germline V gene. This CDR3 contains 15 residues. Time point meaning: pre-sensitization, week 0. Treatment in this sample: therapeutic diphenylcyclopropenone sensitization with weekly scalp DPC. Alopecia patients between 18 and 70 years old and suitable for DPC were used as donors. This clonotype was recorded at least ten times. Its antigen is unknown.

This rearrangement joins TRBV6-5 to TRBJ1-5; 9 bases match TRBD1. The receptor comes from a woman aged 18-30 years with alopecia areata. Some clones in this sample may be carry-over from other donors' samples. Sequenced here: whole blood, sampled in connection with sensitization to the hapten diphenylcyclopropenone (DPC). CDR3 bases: TGTGCCAGCAGTAACAGGGGGCTATTCAATCAGCCCCAGCATTTT. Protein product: CASSNRGLFNQPQHF.